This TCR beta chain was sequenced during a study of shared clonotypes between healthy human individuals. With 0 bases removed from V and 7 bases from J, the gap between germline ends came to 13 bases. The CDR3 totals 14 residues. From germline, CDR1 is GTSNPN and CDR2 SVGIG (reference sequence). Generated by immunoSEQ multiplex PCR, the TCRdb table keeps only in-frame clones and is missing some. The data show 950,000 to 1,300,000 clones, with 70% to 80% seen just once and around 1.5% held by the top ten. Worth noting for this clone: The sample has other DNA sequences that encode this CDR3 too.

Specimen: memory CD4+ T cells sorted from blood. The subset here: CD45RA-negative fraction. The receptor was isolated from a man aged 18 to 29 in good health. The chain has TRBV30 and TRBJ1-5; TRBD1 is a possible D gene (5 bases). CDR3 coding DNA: TGTGCCTGGAGTGTACCCGGGAGGGGACAGCCCCAGCATTTT. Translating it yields CAWSVPGRGQPQHF.